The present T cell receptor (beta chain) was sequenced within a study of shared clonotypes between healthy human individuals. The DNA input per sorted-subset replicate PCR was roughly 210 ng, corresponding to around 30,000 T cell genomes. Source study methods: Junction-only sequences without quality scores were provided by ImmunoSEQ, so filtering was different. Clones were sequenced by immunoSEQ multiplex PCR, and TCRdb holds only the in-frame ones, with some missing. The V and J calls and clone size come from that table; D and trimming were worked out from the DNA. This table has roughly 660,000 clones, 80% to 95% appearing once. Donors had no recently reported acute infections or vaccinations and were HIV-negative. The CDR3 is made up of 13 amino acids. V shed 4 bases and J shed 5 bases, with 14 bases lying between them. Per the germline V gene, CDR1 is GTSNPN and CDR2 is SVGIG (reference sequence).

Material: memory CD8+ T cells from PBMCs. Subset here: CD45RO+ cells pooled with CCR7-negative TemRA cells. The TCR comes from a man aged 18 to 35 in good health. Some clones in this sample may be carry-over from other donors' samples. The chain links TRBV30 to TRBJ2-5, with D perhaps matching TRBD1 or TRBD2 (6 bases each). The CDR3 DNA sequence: TGTGCCTGGATGATACAGGGAGGCGAGACCCAGTACTTC. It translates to CAWMIQGGETQYF.